The sequence of this T cell receptor beta chain was determined in a study of identical twins. Regarding this clonotype: Its antigen is not identified.

One entry per CDR3 protein results from TCRdb running MiXCR on the 5' RACE reads. Here the sample spans approximately 700,000 distinct CDR3 sequences, over 5% being singletons. Only healthy Caucasians were included as donors. Study-wide findings and caveats: Invariant cells of the MAIT and iNKT types might have partly distorted the zero-insertion analyses. Without tracking the same donors, conclusions rested on cross-sectional statistical analysis.

The receptor was derived from a young man in good health. The source material was naive T cells sorted from blood.

CDR3 in amino acids: CASSFEGSGYTF. DNA for the CDR3: TGTGCCAGCAGCTTCGAGGGAAGCGGCTACACCTTC. The chain couples TRBV7-9 to TRBJ1-2; D remains unclear. V lost 3 bases and J lost 8, with 10 bases in between. CDR1 and CDR2 (germline): SEHNR, FQNEAQ (reference sequence). This CDR3 has 12 residues.